This TCR beta chain was recorded in a study of beta chain features in type 1 diabetes (dated by TCRdb to the late 2010s). Background for the entire study: Patients and healthy donors did not differ in mean age, gender distribution, total cell number or subset yield. Across all samples, approximately 100 million sorted cells were examined, and cell number per subset correlated strongly with RNA yield. In the study, recently diagnosed type 1 diabetes patients and matched healthy donors were compared on the TCRB repertoires of their sorted circulating CD4+ T cell subsets. Whereas all 28 donors provided naive and central memory subsets, regulatory and stem cell-like memory subsets were isolated from just 8 patients and roughly 8 healthy donors. Study-wide conclusions, independent of this receptor: Because cDNA rather than genomic DNA was sequenced, highly expressing activated cells could have been over-represented, although no difference in activation and CD3 levels was found between groups. Naive, central memory and regulatory TCRB repertoires appeared more similar among patients than among healthy donors. Because the HLA sub-analyses included only small numbers of individuals, any influence of HLA type on TCRB rearrangement was left unresolved. In all four CD4+ subsets, TCRB CDR3 length was moderately but significantly shorter in type 1 diabetes patients. PCR might favor shorter templates, but patient and control samples were amplified and corrected together, so any skew would affect both groups equally. At VDJ recombination sites, type 1 diabetes patients had fewer insertions and more deleted nucleotides, which implies abnormalities in thymic rearrangement.

Each donor gave one peripheral blood draw, approximately 110 mL on average, collected into heparinised tubes. A BD FACSAria II and a panel including CD45RO, CCR7, CD25, CD127, CD95 and CD27 were used to sort naive, central memory, regulatory and stem cell-like memory CD4+ T cells. Purity was above 98% for every sorted population. PBMCs were separated immediately by Lymphoprep density gradient centrifugation and were stained directly, without being cultured. To minimize batch effects, samples were stained and sorted in pairs, one healthy donor with one patient per experiment. CDR1 KGHSH and CDR2 LQKENI are derived from the germline V gene. V has 5 bases trimmed and J has 2 bases trimmed; junction bases matching no gene number 5. From the cysteine through the phenylalanine, the CDR3 covers 14 amino acids. Solely the CDR3 DNA is kept, with 42 bases framed from the first base. The entire amount of isolated RNA was reverse transcribed using the High Capacity cDNA Reverse Transcription Kit, so the sequenced TCRB transcripts were expressed ones. Deep immunoSEQ sequencing was applied to naive, central memory and regulatory T cell samples, giving an average of about 3.57 million total reads per sample. After sorted cells were lysed in RLT buffer, RNA was extracted with DNase-treated RNeasy Micro or Mini kits, with the choice depending on cell number. Each cell subset was processed separately to prevent cross-contamination, with patient and healthy donor samples processed together. TCRB sequences were amplified from cDNA with the immunoSEQ multiplex PCR, producing 87-bp fragments spanning the CDR3 region. Sequencing of the amplicons was performed on the Illumina HiSeq platform. From the authors' description of their analysis: Synthetic template baselines were used to correct PCR bias computationally, reads within Hamming distance 2 were collapsed, and singletons that could not be merged were discarded. Reads were aligned against IMGT so that V, D and J genes, CDR3 length and insertions or deletions at six rearrangement sites could be assigned. Within each subset, clonotype counts were normalized to the number of sorted cells before true diversity and Gini coefficients were calculated with the tcR R package. Repertoire sharing was quantified using the overlap coefficient calculated on TCRB nucleotide sequences. The immuneACCESS repertoire file appears here via TCRdb, limited to in-frame rearrangements. These files lack a portion of the clones; in checked studies, under half of the deficit traces to unresolved V genes, and the cause of the others is not known. For V, J and clone size, that table is used; D and trimming come from the DNA. This sample is represented by 60,000 to 75,000 clones; about 50% of them were singletons. The ten largest clones capture around 0.7% of the sample.

A few counts support this clone. Its recognized antigen is unknown. Per-base quality was not reported, and no clone a single base away is much larger than it. Source material: central memory CD4+ T cells from blood. The chain was built from TRBV18 and TRBJ2-7, with TRBD1 matching 8 junction bases. The sequence derives from a man younger than 45 with type 1 diabetes. In nucleotide form, the sequence is TGTGCCAGCTCATCCGGACAGGGACCCTACGAGCAGTACTTC. Its protein reads: CASSSGQGPYEQYF. Outside the CDR3, residues come from the reference TRBV18 and TRBJ2-7 proteins, so the full variable domain is: NAGVMQNPRHLVRRRGQEARLRCSPMKGHSHVYWYRQLPEEGLKFMVYLQKENIIDESGMPKERFSAEFPKEGPSILRIQQVVRGDSAAYFCASSSGQGPYEQYFGPGTRLTVT.